The present T cell receptor beta chain was sequenced within a study of blood T cell repertoires in COVID-19. Study as a whole: Researchers got acute and convalescent COVID-19 samples from the United States, Italy and Spain. In each case, the material was cDNA or gDNA derived from T cells, B-cell-depleted T cells, or PBMCs.

In the source study's methods: Amplification of reference gene primers provided the estimated nucleated cell counts. Method: immunoSEQ multiplex PCR; TCRdb's copy keeps in-frame clones and lacks some. V and J calls and clone size are given by that table; D and trimming were obtained from the DNA. The sample yields approximately 120,000 clones, around 82% seen once. The receptor comes from an elderly man with active or convalescent COVID-19. Sequenced input: peripheral blood.

The CDR3, as DNA: TGTGCCAGCAGCTTAGTTGGTGGGGCTTTTAAAGAGACCCAGTACTTC. Translating it yields CASSLVGGAFKETQYF. The V call is TRBV7-2, the J call TRBJ2-5; D possibly corresponds to TRBD1 (5 bases). The CDR3 runs 16 residues. Germline CDR1 SGHTA, CDR2 FQGNSA. Trimming pared 1 base from V and 3 bases from J, leaving 15 bases between.